The rows below give T cell receptor beta chains drawn from one sample of a study of spatial heterogeneity in lung cancer. One entry per CDR3 protein, called by TCRdb with MiXCR from the 5' RACE reads. The sample has some 22,000 distinct CDR3 sequences, about 4.4% seen once. The starting material was PBMCs, obtained at surgery. Receptor source: a male donor with early-stage non-small cell lung cancer. CDR3s include the opening cysteine and the closing phenylalanine or tryptophan. Where a row states a size, it is once, few, many or the class of an expanded clone; other rows omit it.

len,abundance,v_gene,CDR3aa
13,many,TRBV6-2/TRBV6-3,CASQDGHPGGYTF
15,many,TRBV7-2,CASSLGQRRNSPLPF
15,many,TRBV5-1,CASSLTSTLRETQYF
14,many,TRBV20-1,CSARDAGKFYGYTF
15,many,TRBV12-3/TRBV12-4,CASSSGQGATYEQYF
15,many,TRBV7-3,CASSPGQGGRDTQYF
13,medium-sized,TRBV10-2,CASKLPGTTEAFF
14,many,TRBV7-9,CASSDRLYQETQYF
13,many,TRBV20-1,CSAQRQDHTEAFF
15,many,TRBV5-1,CASSLGGQDEETQYF
15,few,TRBV7-3,CASSLSTGEAYEQYF
14,many,TRBV3-1,CASSQVGTFHEQYF
14,many,TRBV6-5,CASSYSRGQETQYF
15,many,TRBV2,CASSFRGTSSYEQYF
13,medium-sized,TRBV5-1,CASRYTDNTEAFF
16,many,TRBV12-3/TRBV12-4,CASSPNLGGLGEKLFF
16,many,TRBV4-1,CASSQVTGSRAIGYTF
12,many,TRBV28,CASSFNFYEQYF
10,.,TRBV20-1,CSARAGKLFF
17,many,TRBV2,CASSEEGGIIAKNIQYF
14,many,TRBV30,CAWTSVRSYNEQFF
14,many,TRBV20-1,CSASLGERTDTQYF
14,many,TRBV24-1,CATSDLGMNYGYTF
14,many,TRBV5-1,CASSLAGTTDTQYF
15,many,TRBV9,CASSVTPHYSDEQFF
14,many,TRBV6-1,CASSPPEDTGELFF
16,many,TRBV5-5,CASSFSASGSYNEHFF
14,few,TRBV15,CATSREQGNSPLHF
18,many,TRBV6-5,CASSYPGLAGGPVNEQFF
13,many,TRBV3-1,CASGSAGAYEQYF
15,many,TRBV9,CASSPGTAHTDTQYF
16,many,TRBV3-1,CASSQDWPDPTDTQYF
15,medium-sized,TRBV28,CASSLSPGHGNTIYF
19,many,TRBV4-2,CASSTLRSSGTQGTDTQYF
16,many,TRBV3-1,CASSRTGEGDTDTQYF
16,many,TRBV20-1,CSARDTGFIWSYGYTF
18,many,TRBV11-2,CASSLSGTSAPGDNEQFF